These T cell receptor beta chains were read from a single sample in a study of cytomegalovirus exposure and HLA in healthy donors. Repertoires were generated with immunoSEQ multiplex PCR, while TCRdb's copy carries only in-frame clones and drops some. This sample has 150,000 to 200,000 clones, with roughly 83% found just once. Sequencing was performed on PBMCs. All receptors derive from a man under 40 in good health and CMV-seropositive. Each CDR3 is given with its conserved first and last residue. A D gene is named only where the DNA matches it firmly. Clone size is given for some rows only: seen once, a few or many times, or a class if the clone is expanded.

J gene | D gene | clone size | V gene | CDR3 protein | CDR3 DNA
TRBJ2-7 | TRBD1 | - | TRBV7-8 | CASSLAGDRGVQYF | TGTGCCAGCAGCTTAGCGGGGGACAGGGGAGTGCAGTACTTC
TRBJ1-4 | - | - | TRBV18 | CASSPIREDEKLFF | TGTGCCAGCTCACCCATCCGGGAAGATGAAAAACTGTTTTTT
TRBJ2-3 | - | once | TRBV7-8 | CASSPRAGDTDTQYF | TGTGCCAGCAGCCCGCGGGCAGGGGATACAGATACGCAGTATTTT
TRBJ2-5 | - | - | TRBV2 | CASRKVAKETQYF | TGTGCCAGCAGAAAGGTAGCTAAGGAGACCCAGTACTTC
TRBJ2-4 | - | - | TRBV4-3 | CASSPEQGGLNIQYF | TGCGCCAGCAGCCCGGAACAGGGGGGGCTTAACATTCAGTACTTC
TRBJ2-3 | TRBD2 | - | TRBV9 | CASSARSGGAADTQYF | TGTGCCAGCAGCGCTCGAAGCGGGGGGGCAGCAGATACGCAGTATTTT
TRBJ2-7 | - | - | TRBV20-1 | CSASSGYEQYF | TGCAGTGCTAGTTCCGGGTACGAGCAGTACTTC
TRBJ2-1 | - | - | TRBV28 | CATTPGGNEQFF | TGTGCCACTACACCCGGGGGAAATGAGCAGTTCTTC
TRBJ2-2 | TRBD2 | - | TRBV11-2 | CASSLAGTSSGELFF | TGTGCCAGCAGCTTAGCCGGGACTAGCTCCGGGGAGCTGTTTTTT
TRBJ1-5 | - | - | TRBV28 | CASSLVGVEISNQPQHF | TGTGCCAGCAGTTTGGTAGGGGTCGAAATTAGCAATCAGCCCCAGCATTTT
TRBJ1-5 | - | few | TRBV19 | CATRLYSNQPQHF | TGTGCCACCCGACTTTATAGCAATCAGCCCCAGCATTTT
TRBJ1-4 | - | - | TRBV25-1 | CASSEGAQEKLFF | TGTGCCAGCAGTGAAGGGGCGCAGGAAAAACTGTTTTTT
TRBJ2-7 | TRBD1 | once | TRBV4-3 | CASSLSGTGNEQYF | TGCGCCAGCAGCCTATCCGGGACAGGTAACGAGCAGTACTTC
TRBJ1-3 | - | - | TRBV18 | CASSDQLWTKTGNTIYF | TGTGCCAGCTCCGACCAATTGTGGACAAAAACTGGAAACACCATATATTTT
TRBJ2-1 | TRBD1 | - | TRBV2 | CASSDRMKSGQGGMVSYNEQFF | TGTGCCAGCAGTGACAGGATGAAGAGCGGACAGGGCGGGATGGTCTCCTACAATGAGCAGTTCTTC
TRBJ2-7 | - | - | TRBV9 | CASSAQAGSSYEQYF | TGTGCCAGCAGCGCACAAGCAGGTTCCTCCTACGAGCAGTACTTC
TRBJ2-1 | TRBD1 | - | TRBV29-1 | CSVAGTGGYNEQFF | TGCAGCGTTGCCGGGACAGGGGGCTACAATGAGCAGTTCTTC
TRBJ2-1 | - | - | TRBV28 | CASRRLAYNEQFF | TGTGCCAGCAGAAGACTAGCCTACAATGAGCAGTTCTTC
TRBJ2-7 | TRBD2 | - | TRBV28 | CASSLGLAGDEQYF | TGTGCCAGCAGTTTGGGGCTAGCGGGGGACGAGCAGTACTTC
TRBJ2-3 | TRBD2 | - | TRBV10-3 | CAISEGGGRALLTTDTQYF | TGTGCCATCAGTGAGGGGGGCGGGAGGGCCTTATTGACCACAGATACGCAGTATTTT
TRBJ2-2 | - | - | TRBV7-3 | CASSYNSNTGELFF | TGTGCCAGCAGCTACAATTCGAACACCGGGGAGCTGTTTTTT
TRBJ2-3 | TRBD2 | - | TRBV9 | CASSRDYYTDTQYF | TGTGCCAGCAGCCGGGACTACTATACAGATACGCAGTATTTT
TRBJ2-7 | - | once | TRBV7-6 | CASSPFRSTAYEQYF | TGTGCCAGCAGCCCTTTTCGATCGACAGCCTACGAGCAGTACTTC
TRBJ1-5 | TRBD1 | once | TRBV4-1 | CASSHSSQDRGNQPQHF | TGCGCCAGCAGCCACTCAAGCCAGGACAGGGGGAATCAGCCCCAGCATTTT
TRBJ2-7 | TRBD2 | - | TRBV6-5 | CASDHPGLAEGEQYF | TGTGCCAGCGATCACCCTGGACTAGCGGAGGGCGAGCAGTACTTC
TRBJ2-7 | - | - | TRBV27 | CASSSRAGPTQTYEQYF | TGTGCCAGCAGCTCTCGGGCGGGACCAACCCAAACCTACGAGCAGTACTTC
TRBJ2-1 | TRBD2 | - | TRBV6-5 | CASSSGLAGYNEQFF | TGTGCCAGCAGTTCCGGGTTAGCGGGGTACAATGAGCAGTTCTTC
TRBJ1-6 | TRBD1 | - | TRBV6-5 | CASSYYRGSPLHF | TGTGCCAGCAGTTACTACAGGGGATCACCCCTCCACTTT
TRBJ2-7 | TRBD2 | - | TRBV7-3 | CASSSSSGSIEQYF | TGTGCCAGCAGCTCCTCGAGCGGGAGTATCGAGCAGTACTTC
TRBJ1-5 | - | once | TRBV28 | CACGGRNQPQHF | TGTGCCTGTGGCGGGCGGAATCAGCCCCAGCATTTT
TRBJ2-1 | TRBD1 | - | TRBV19 | CASSRDRDNEQFF | TGTGCCAGTAGCAGAGACAGGGACAATGAGCAGTTCTTC
TRBJ2-6 | - | few | TRBV27 | CASSGSSGANVLTF | TGTGCCAGCAGCGGTAGCTCTGGGGCCAACGTCCTGACTTTC
TRBJ2-7 | - | - | TRBV7-6 | CASSLAQGGRGEQYF | TGTGCCAGCAGCTTAGCGCAGGGTGGTAGGGGCGAGCAGTACTTC
TRBJ2-7 | TRBD1 | - | TRBV7-3 | CASSPGGSEQYF | TGTGCCAGCAGCCCAGGGGGTAGCGAGCAGTACTTC
TRBJ2-2 | TRBD1 | - | TRBV27 | CASSLRGGESNTGELFF | TGTGCCAGCAGTTTAAGAGGGGGCGAGTCGAACACCGGGGAGCTGTTTTTT
TRBJ2-2 | TRBD2 | - | TRBV6-5 | CASGSLAGVTGELFF | TGTGCCAGCGGAAGCCTAGCGGGGGTCACCGGGGAGCTGTTTTTT
TRBJ1-2 | - | - | TRBV19 | CASSRRNYGYTF | TGTGCCAGTAGTCGGCGGAACTATGGCTACACCTTC
TRBJ1-4 | - | - | TRBV4-2 | CASSQVGRNEKLFF | TGTGCCAGCAGCCAAGTTGGGCGAAATGAAAAACTGTTTTTT
TRBJ2-1 | - | - | TRBV5-1 | CASSPLDSLGNEQFF | TGCGCCAGCAGCCCCTTAGACAGTCTGGGGAATGAGCAGTTCTTC
TRBJ2-1 | - | - | TRBV9 | CASSVRGSGSYNEQFF | TGTGCCAGCAGCGTAAGGGGGAGCGGTTCCTACAATGAGCAGTTCTTC
TRBJ1-4 | - | - | TRBV7-6 | CASSSDSNNEKLFF | TGTGCCAGCAGCTCGGACAGCAATAATGAAAAACTGTTTTTT
TRBJ2-3 | - | once | TRBV5-1 | CASSLAQSTDTQYF | TGCGCCAGCAGCTTGGCCCAAAGCACAGATACGCAGTATTTT
TRBJ2-3 | - | - | TRBV18 | CASSPRPTGEESDTQYF | TGTGCCAGCTCACCACGCCCGACAGGCGAGGAATCAGATACGCAGTATTTT
TRBJ1-2 | TRBD1 | many | TRBV4-1 | CASSQGVGTGGTYGYTF | TGCGCCAGCAGCCAGGGGGTAGGGACAGGGGGAACCTATGGCTACACCTTC
TRBJ2-5 | TRBD1 | - | TRBV19 | CASKPGQGGETQYF | TGTGCCAGTAAGCCGGGACAGGGAGGAGAGACCCAGTACTTC
TRBJ1-1 | - | - | TRBV27 | CASSEIRMNTEAFF | TGTGCCAGCAGTGAGATTCGTATGAACACTGAAGCTTTCTTT
TRBJ1-5 | - | few | TRBV2 | CASSDVDRGQPQHF | TGTGCCAGCAGTGATGTGGATAGAGGTCAGCCCCAGCATTTT
TRBJ2-7 | TRBD1 | - | TRBV9 | CASSGVQGVNEQYF | TGTGCCAGCAGCGGAGTACAGGGGGTAAACGAGCAGTACTTC
TRBJ1-1 | - | - | TRBV30 | CAWGRGFEAFF | TGTGCCTGGGGGAGAGGGTTTGAAGCTTTCTTT
TRBJ2-7 | - | - | TRBV9 | CASSPEVSGIDEQYF | TGTGCCAGCAGCCCCGAGGTATCCGGGATAGACGAGCAGTACTTC
TRBJ1-2 | - | - | TRBV6-5 | CASSYTGRGGYTF | TGTGCCAGCAGTTATACAGGGCGTGGTGGCTACACCTTC
TRBJ2-7 | - | few | TRBV7-2 | CASSTQGGSSYEQYF | TGTGCCAGCAGTACTCAGGGGGGAAGCTCCTACGAGCAGTACTTC
TRBJ1-2 | TRBD1 | - | TRBV2 | CASSAGRGRRYGYTF | TGTGCCAGCAGTGCCGGTAGGGGGCGGCGTTATGGCTACACCTTC
TRBJ1-5 | TRBD1 | - | TRBV7-2 | CASSLAGTAKLHF | TGTGCCAGCAGCTTAGCAGGGACAGCCAAGCTGCATTTT
TRBJ2-7 | - | - | TRBV27 | CASSPHGQSYEQYF | TGTGCCAGCAGTCCCCACGGACAGAGCTACGAGCAGTACTTC